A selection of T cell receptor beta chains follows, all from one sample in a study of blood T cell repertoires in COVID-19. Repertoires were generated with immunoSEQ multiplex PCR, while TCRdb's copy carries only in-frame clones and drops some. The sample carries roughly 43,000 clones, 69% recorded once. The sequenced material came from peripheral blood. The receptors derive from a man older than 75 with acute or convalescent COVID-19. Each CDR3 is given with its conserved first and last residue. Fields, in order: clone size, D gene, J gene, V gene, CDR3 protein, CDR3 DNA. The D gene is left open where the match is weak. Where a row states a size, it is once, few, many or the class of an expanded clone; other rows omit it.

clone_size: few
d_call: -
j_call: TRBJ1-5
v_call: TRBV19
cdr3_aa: CASSILQVYPPQHF
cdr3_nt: TGTGCCAGTAGTATCTTACAGGTCTACCCGCCCCAGCATTTT

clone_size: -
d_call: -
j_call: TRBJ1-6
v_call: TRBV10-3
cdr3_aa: CAISEGPYSPLHF
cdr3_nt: TGTGCCATCAGTGAGGGGCCTTATTCACCCCTCCACTTT

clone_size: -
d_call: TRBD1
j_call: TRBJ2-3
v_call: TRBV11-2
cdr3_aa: CASSFHTGGVRDTQYF
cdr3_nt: TGTGCCAGCAGCTTCCACACAGGGGGTGTTAGAGATACGCAGTATTTT

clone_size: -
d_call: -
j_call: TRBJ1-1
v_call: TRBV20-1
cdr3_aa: CSAAGGVGAFF
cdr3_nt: TGCAGTGCGGCCGGGGGGGTAGGAGCTTTCTTT

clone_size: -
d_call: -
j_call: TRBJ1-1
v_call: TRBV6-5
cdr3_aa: CASSLLLRYTEAFF
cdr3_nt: TGTGCCAGCAGCCTACTTCTCCGGTACACTGAAGCTTTCTTT

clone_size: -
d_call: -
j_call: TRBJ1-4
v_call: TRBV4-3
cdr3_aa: CASSQDRGQINEKLFF
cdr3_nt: TGCGCCAGCAGCCAAGATCGGGGACAAATTAATGAAAAACTGTTTTTT

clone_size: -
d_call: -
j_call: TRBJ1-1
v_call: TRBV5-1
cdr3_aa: CASSPGGGTEAFF
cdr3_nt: TGCGCCAGCAGCCCGGGAGGCGGAACTGAAGCTTTCTTT

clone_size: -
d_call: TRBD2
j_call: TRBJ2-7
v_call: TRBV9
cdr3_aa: CASWTSGRSPHYEQYF
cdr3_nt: TGTGCCAGCTGGACTAGCGGGAGATCTCCCCACTACGAGCAGTACTTC

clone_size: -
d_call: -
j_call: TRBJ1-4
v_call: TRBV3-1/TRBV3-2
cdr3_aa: CASSQDVRGREKLFF
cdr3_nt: TGTGCCAGCAGCCAAGACGTCAGGGGAAGGGAAAAACTGTTTTTT

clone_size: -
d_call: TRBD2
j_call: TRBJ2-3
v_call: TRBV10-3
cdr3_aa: CAISLTSARRTDTQYF
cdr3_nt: TGTGCCATCAGCCTTACTAGCGCCAGACGCACAGATACGCAGTATTTT

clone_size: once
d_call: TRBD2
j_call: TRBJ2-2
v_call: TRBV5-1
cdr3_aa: CASSLGLAETGELFF
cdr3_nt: TGCGCCAGCAGCTTGGGACTAGCGGAGACCGGGGAGCTGTTTTTT

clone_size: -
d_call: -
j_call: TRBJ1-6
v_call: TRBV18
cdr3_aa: CASSPEGWRSPLHF
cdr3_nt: TGTGCCAGCTCACCAGAGGGTTGGAGGTCACCCCTCCACTTT

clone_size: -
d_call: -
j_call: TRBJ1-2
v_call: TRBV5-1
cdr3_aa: CASSVNGGPLTPYGYTF
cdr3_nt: TGCGCCAGCAGCGTTAACGGGGGTCCGCTGACTCCCTATGGCTACACCTTC

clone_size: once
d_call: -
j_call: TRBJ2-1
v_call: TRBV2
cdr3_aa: CASSEPEPTMMVQFF
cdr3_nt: TGTGCCAGCAGTGAACCGGAGCCTACAATGATGGTGCAGTTCTTC

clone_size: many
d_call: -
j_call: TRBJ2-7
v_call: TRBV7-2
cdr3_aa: CASSLGGSAYEQYF
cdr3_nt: TGTGCCAGCAGCTTAGGAGGGTCTGCGTACGAGCAGTACTTC

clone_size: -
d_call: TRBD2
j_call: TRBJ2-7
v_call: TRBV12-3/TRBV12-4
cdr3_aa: CASRLAGTYEQYF
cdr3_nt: TGTGCCAGCCGACTAGCGGGGACCTACGAGCAGTACTTC

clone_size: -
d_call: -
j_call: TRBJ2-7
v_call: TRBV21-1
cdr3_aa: CASSKGPTGGKAYEQYF
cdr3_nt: TGTGCCAGCAGCAAAGGTCCAACAGGGGGTAAAGCCTACGAGCAGTACTTC

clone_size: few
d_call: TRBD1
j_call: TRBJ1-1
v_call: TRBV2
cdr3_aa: CASGDRGTRGTEAFF
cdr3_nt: TGTGCCAGCGGGGACAGGGGCACGAGGGGCACTGAAGCTTTCTTT

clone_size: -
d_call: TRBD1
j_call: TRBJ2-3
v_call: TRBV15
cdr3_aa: CATSRGDRGRDTQYF
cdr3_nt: TGTGCCACCAGCAGAGGAGACAGGGGGCGAGATACGCAGTATTTT

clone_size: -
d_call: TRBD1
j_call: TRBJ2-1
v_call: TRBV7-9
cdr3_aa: CASSLRDRNNEQFF
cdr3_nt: TGTGCCAGCAGCTTGAGGGACAGAAACAATGAGCAGTTCTTC

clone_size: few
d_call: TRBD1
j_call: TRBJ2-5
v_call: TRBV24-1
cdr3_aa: CATSDPGQGGETQYF
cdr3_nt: TGTGCCACCAGTGATCCGGGACAGGGGGGGGAGACCCAGTACTTC

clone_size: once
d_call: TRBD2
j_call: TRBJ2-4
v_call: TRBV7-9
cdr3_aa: CASSLRLAGGGGIQYF
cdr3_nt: TGTGCCAGCAGCTTAAGACTAGCGGGGGGCGGAGGCATTCAGTACTTC

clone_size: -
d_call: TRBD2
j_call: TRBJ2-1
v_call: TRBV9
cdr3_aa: CASSCPERGLYNEQFF
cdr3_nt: TGTGCCAGCAGTTGCCCGGAGCGGGGCCTCTACAATGAGCAGTTCTTC

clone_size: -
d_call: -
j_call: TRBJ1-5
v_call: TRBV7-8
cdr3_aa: CASSLAAVRGSNQPQHF
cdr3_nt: TGTGCCAGCAGCTTAGCGGCCGTGCGGGGTAGCAATCAGCCCCAGCATTTT

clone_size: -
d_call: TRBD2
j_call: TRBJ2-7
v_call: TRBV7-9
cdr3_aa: CASSPSRESYEQYF
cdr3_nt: TGTGCCAGCAGCCCCTCGCGGGAGTCGTACGAGCAGTACTTC

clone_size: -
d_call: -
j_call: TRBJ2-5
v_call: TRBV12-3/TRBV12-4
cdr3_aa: CASSYSETQYF
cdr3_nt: TGTGCCAGCAGTTACTCGGAGACCCAGTACTTC

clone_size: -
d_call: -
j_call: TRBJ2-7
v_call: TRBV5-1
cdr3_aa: CASSFPDSYEQYF
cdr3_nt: TGCGCCAGCAGCTTCCCGGACAGTTACGAGCAGTACTTC

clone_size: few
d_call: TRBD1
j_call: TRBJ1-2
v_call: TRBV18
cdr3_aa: CASSPRDSSNYGYTF
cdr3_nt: TGTGCCAGCTCACCCCGGGACAGTAGTAACTATGGCTACACCTTC

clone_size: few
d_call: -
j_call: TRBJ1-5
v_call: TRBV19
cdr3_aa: CASSIQVGNQPQHF
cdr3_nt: TGTGCCAGTAGTATACAGGTAGGCAATCAGCCCCAGCATTTT